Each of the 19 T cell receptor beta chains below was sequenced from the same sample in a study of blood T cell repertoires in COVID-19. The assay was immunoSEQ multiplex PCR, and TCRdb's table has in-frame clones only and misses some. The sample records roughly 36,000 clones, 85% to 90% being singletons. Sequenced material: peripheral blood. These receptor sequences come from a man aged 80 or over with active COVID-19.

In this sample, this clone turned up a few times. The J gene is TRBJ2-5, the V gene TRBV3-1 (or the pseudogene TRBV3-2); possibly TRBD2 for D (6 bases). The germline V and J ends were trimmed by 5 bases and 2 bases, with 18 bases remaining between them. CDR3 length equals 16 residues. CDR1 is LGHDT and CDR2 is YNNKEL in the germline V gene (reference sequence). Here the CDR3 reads CASSEQRWGVQETQYF. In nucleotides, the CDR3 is TGTGCCAGCAGCGAACAGAGGTGGGGGGTTCAAGAGACCCAGTACTTC.

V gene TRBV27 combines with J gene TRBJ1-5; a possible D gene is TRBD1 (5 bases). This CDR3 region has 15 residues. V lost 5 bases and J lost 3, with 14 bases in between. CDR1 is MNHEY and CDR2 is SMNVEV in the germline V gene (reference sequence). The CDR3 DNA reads TGTGCCAGCAGTCCGATCGGGGGTACCAATCAGCCCCAGCATTTT. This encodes CASSPIGGTNQPQHF.

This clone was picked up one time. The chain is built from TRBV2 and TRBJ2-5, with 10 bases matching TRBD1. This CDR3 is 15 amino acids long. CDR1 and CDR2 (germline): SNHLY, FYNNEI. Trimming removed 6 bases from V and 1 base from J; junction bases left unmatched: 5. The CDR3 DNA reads TGTGCCAGCAGGGGACAGGGGTATCTCCAAGAGACCCAGTACTTC. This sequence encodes CASRGQGYLQETQYF.

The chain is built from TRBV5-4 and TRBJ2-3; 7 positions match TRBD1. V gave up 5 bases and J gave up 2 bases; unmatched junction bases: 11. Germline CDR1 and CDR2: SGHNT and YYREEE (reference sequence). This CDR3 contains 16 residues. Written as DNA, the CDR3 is TGTGCCAGCAGGCGCCTAGGACAGGCAAACACAGATACGCAGTATTTT. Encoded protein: CASRRLGQANTDTQYF.

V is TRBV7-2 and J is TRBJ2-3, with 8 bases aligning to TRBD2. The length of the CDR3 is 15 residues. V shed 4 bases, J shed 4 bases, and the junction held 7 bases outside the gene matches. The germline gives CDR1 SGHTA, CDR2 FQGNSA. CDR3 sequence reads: CASSSTSGSSDTQYF. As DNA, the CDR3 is TGTGCCAGCAGCTCAACGAGCGGGAGTTCAGATACGCAGTATTTT. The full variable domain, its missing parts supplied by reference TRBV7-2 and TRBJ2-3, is GAGVSQSPSNKVTEKGKDVELRCDPISGHTALYWYRQSLGQGLEFLIYFQGNSAPDKSGLPSDRFSAERTGGSVSTLTIQRTQQEDSAVYLCASSSTSGSSDTQYFGPGTRLTVL.

CDR3 DNA: TGCGCCAGCAGCCAAGGTACGGGAGGGCCGAACGAGCAGTACTTC. Protein sequence: CASSQGTGGPNEQYF. The J gene is TRBJ2-7, the V gene TRBV4-3; 8 bases map to TRBD2. The CDR3 contains 15 residues. The V gene end was trimmed by 1 base and the J gene end by 5 bases; junction bases not matched to a gene: 7. In germline, CDR1 is LGHNA, CDR2 YSLEER.

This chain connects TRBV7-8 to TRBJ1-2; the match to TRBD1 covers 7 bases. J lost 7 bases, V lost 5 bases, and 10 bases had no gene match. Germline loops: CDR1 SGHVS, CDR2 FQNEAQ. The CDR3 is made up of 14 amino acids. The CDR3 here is CASSPREGAGGYTF. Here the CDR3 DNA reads TGTGCCAGCAGCCCCCGAGAGGGGGCAGGTGGCTACACCTTC.

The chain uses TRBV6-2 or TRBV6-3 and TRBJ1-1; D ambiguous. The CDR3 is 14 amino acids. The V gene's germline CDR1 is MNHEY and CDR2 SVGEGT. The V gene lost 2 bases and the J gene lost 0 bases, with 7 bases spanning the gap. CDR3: CASSYAFMNTEAFF. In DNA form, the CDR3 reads TGTGCCAGCAGTTACGCGTTTATGAACACTGAAGCTTTCTTT.

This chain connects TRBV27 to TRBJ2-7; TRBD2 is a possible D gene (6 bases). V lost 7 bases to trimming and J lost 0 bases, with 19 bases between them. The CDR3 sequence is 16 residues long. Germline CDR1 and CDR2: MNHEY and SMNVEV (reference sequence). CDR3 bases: TGTGCCAGCACCCGGACGGTAGCGGCTAGCTCCTACGAGCAGTACTTC. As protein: CASTRTVAASSYEQYF.

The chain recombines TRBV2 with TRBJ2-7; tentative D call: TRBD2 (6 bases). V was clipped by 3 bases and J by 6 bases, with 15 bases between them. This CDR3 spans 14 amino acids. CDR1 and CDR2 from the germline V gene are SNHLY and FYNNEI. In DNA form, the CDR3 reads TGTGCCAGCAGTGACCTACGCGGGAAAAGCGAGCAGTACTTC. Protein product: CASSDLRGKSEQYF.

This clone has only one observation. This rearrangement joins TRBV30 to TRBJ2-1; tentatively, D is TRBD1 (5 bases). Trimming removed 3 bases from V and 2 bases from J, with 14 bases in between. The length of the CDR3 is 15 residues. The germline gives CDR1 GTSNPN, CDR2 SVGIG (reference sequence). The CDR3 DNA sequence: TGTGCCTGGAGCGGACAAGGGGCGGCCTACAATGAGCAGTTCTTC. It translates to CAWSGQGAAYNEQFF.

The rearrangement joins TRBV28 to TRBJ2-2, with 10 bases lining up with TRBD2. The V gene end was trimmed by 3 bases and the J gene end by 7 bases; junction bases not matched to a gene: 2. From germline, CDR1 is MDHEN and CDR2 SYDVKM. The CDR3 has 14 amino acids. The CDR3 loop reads CASSFSGRFGELFF. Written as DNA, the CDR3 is TGTGCCAGCAGTTTTAGCGGGAGGTTCGGGGAGCTGTTTTTT.

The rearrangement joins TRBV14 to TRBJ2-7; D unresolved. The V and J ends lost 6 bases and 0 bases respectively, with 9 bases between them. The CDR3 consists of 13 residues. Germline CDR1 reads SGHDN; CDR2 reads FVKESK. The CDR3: CASRRLGSYEQYF. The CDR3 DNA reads TGTGCCAGCAGGCGGTTGGGCTCCTACGAGCAGTACTTC. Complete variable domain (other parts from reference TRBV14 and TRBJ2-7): EAGVTQFPSHSVIEKGQTVTLRCDPISGHDNLYWYRRVMGKEIKFLLHFVKESKQDESGMPNNRFLAERTGGTYSTLKVQPAELEDSGVYFCASRRLGSYEQYFGPGTRLTVT.

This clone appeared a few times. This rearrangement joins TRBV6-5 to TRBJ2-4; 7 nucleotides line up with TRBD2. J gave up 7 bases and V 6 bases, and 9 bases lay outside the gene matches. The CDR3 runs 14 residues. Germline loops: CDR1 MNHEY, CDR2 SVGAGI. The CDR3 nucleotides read TGTGCCAGCAGACGGACTAGTGGGGCCAACATTCAGTACTTC. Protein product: CASRRTSGANIQYF.

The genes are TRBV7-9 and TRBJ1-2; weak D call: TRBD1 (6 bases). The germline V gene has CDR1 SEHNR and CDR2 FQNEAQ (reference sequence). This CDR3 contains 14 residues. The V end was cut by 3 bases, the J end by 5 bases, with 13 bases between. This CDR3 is CASSFPGEKYGYTF. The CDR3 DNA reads TGTGCCAGCAGCTTCCCAGGGGAAAAGTATGGCTACACCTTC.

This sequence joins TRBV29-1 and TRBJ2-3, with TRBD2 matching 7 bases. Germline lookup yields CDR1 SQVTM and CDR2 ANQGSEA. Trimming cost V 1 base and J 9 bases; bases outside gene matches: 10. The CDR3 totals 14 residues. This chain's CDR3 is CSVEVLLGEGTQYF. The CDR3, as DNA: TGCAGCGTTGAAGTTCTTTTGGGGGAGGGGACGCAGTATTTT.

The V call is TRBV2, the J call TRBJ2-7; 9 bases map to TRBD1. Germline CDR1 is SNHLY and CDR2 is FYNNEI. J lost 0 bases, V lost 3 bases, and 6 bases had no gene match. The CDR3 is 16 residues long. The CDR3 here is CASSDPGQGSSYEQYF. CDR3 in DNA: TGTGCCAGCAGTGATCCGGGACAGGGTTCCTCCTACGAGCAGTACTTC.

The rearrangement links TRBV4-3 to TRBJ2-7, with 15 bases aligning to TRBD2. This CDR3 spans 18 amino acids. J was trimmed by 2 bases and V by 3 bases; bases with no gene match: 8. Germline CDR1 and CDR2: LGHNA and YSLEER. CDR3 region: CASSQGLAGGPYTYEQYF. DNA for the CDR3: TGCGCCAGCAGCCAGGGACTAGCGGGAGGCCCCTACACCTACGAGCAGTACTTC.

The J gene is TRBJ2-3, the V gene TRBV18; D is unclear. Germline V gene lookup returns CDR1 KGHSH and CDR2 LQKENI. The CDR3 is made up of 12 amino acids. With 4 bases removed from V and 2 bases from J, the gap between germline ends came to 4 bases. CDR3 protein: CASSLFTDTQYF. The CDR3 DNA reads TGTGCCAGCTCACTCTTCACAGATACGCAGTATTTT.